Detailed here is one T cell receptor (beta chain). Its antigen is unidentified. V lost 0 bases to trimming and J lost 1 base; unmatched junction nucleotides: 13. From germline, CDR1 is SGDLS and CDR2 YYNGEE. This CDR3 comprises 20 residues. These data belong to a study of T cell responses to AZD1222 COVID-19 vaccine. Study observations and caveats: Spike-specific TCR breadth and depth were elevated following two AZD1222 doses. Targeting of unmutated variant regions was reportedly seen in nearly half of spike-specific TCRs. At study baseline, merely six AZD1222 recipients were seropositive. Females made up more of the donors, who were largely white British, and clonal diversity may have come out too low.

Using immunoSEQ multiplex PCR, the repertoire was profiled, and TCRdb retains in-frame clones only, with some absent. The sample has about 150,000 clones; 75% to 90% are singletons. The starting material was peripheral blood, obtained on day 0 of MenACWY control vaccination. This TCR was sampled from an adult in good health. The chain carries TRBV9 and TRBJ2-2; 9 bases match TRBD2. In nucleotides, the CDR3 is TGTGCCAGCAGCGTAGGAGCGGGGGGCGTGAGTCTCCGGAACACCGGGGAGCTGTTTTTT. Translation gives CASSVGAGGVSLRNTGELFF.